This T cell receptor (beta chain) was captured in a study of blood T cell repertoires in COVID-19 (dated by TCRdb to 2019 to 2021). A note on the overall study: Samples from collaborators originated in the United States, Italy and Spain and spanned both the acute and convalescent phases of COVID-19. The prospective study material was composed of cDNA or gDNA derived from T cells, B-cell-depleted T cells, or PBMCs. Subjects who had been exposed to COVID-19, were actively infected with it, or had recovered from it provided the deeply sampled blood TCRbeta repertoires that made up the dataset. The repertoires were released in a freely available public database meant as a resource for research on the immune response to SARS-CoV-2. Samples came from the ongoing ImmuneRACE study (first 160 participants) plus 1,254 subjects from 6 global collaborators. The sample metadata nearly always contained a de-identified subject ID, COVID-19 status, age in years and sex. HLA class I and class II types, where available, came from metadata supplied by the sample provider rather than from assay-based typing.

Reading the germline V gene (reference sequence) gives CDR1 MNHEY and CDR2 SMNVEV. From cysteine to phenylalanine, the CDR3 is 16 amino acids long. Only the CDR3 DNA stays, 48 bases, in frame from base 1. The trim is 5 bases for V and 4 bases for J, with a gap of 15 bases between the germline ends. Beyond this particular receptor, the publication reports: The amount of clinical and demographic metadata varied by source and participant and was provided uncurated.

Collaborating institutions collected whole blood in K2EDTA tubes following their own protocols. For TCRbeta analysis, collaborators shipped samples in one of three forms: frozen whole blood, isolated PBMCs, or DNA extracted from either of those sample types. TCRbeta CDR3 regions were amplified from genomic DNA by means of the immunoSEQ Assay, a bias-controlled multiplex PCR. The original pipeline was this. The number of nucleated cells in each sample was estimated from the amplification of reference gene primers within the assay. To quantify the absolute abundance of each unique TCRbeta CDR3 rearrangement, sequence reads were collapsed and filtered. For each sample, productive Simpson clonality was calculated by taking the square root of Simpson's diversity index across productive rearrangements. This immuneACCESS table, as held by TCRdb, lists in-frame sequences with V and J called but not all clones. Of the missing ones, under half trace to an unresolved V gene in checked studies; the others have no known cause. That table supplies the V and J calls and clone size; D and trimming were determined from the DNA. A total of around 170,000 clones appear in this sample, approximately 80% of them only once. Clones ranked in the top ten supply 1.5% to 1.9% of the sample.

A word on this clone: This clone's antigen is unknown. No base quality information exists; no much larger clone differs at one position.

The chain joins TRBV27 to TRBJ2-6, with the D gene call left open. Sequences were obtained from peripheral blood. The sequence was collected from a human donor in a cohort sampled during active COVID-19. The nucleotides are TGTGCCAGCAGTCCGCTAGGTGGCGGCGGGGCCAACGTCCTGACTTTC. Translated, this gives CASSPLGGGGANVLTF. Supplemented by the reference TRBV27 and TRBJ2-6 proteins around the CDR3, the complete variable domain is EAQVTQNPRYLITVTGKKLTVTCSQNMNHEYMSWYRQDPGLGLRQIYYSMNVEVTDKGDVPEGYKVSRKEKRNFPLILESPSPNQTSLYFCASSPLGGGGANVLTFGAGSRLTVL.